The 15 T cell receptor beta chains listed next were all sequenced from one sample in a study of CD8 T cells in ankylosing spondylitis (dated by TCRdb to about 2017). Study-wide conclusions, independent of this receptor: Blood from ankylosing spondylitis patients appeared to be characterized by a TCR beta motif composed of eight highly homologous amino acid variants.

Libraries were prepared through 5' RACE. The instrument given in TCRdb is Illumina HiSeq 2500. TCRdb reprocessing: public reads trimmed at Q25 with fastp, clones called with MiXCR, in-frame beta chains kept. Identical CDR3 proteins give one entry, which carries the most common genes and DNA. Here the sample has some 220,000 distinct CDR3 sequences; about 6.7% occur a single time. About 14% of the sample goes to the ten largest clones. No antigens are known for them. Sequencing input: blood, either unsorted or a sorted T cell fraction (not recorded which). Source of these receptors: a male donor with ankylosing spondylitis.

This clonotype was seen at least ten times. This sequence joins TRBV27 and TRBJ2-7; 10 positions match TRBD1. This CDR3 is built from 16 residues. Germline CDR1 and CDR2: MNHEY and SMNVEV (reference sequence). V was clipped by 6 bases and J by 1 base; unmatched bases: 9. The DNA of the CDR3 is TGTGCCAGCAGCCCCACCTCGGGACAGGGGTCCTACGAGCAGTACTTC. This translates into CASSPTSGQGSYEQYF.

This clonotype was seen ten or more times. J is TRBJ1-1 and V is TRBV20-1, with D perhaps TRBD1 (6 bases). V was clipped by 5 bases and J by 0 bases, with 10 bases between them. This CDR3 contains 13 residues. CDR1 and CDR2 from the germline V gene are DFQATT and SNEGSKA (reference sequence). The CDR3 DNA is TGCAGTGCTCCAACAGGGATGAACACTGAAGCTTTCTTT. Its translation is CSAPTGMNTEAFF.

This clonotype appeared many times. The V gene is TRBV9, the J gene TRBJ2-1; TRBD1 matches at 10 bases. This CDR3 contains 16 residues. The trim removed 0 bases at V and 5 bases at J, leaving 5 bases unmatched. Germline CDR1 is SGDLS and CDR2 is YYNGEE. The DNA of the CDR3 is TGTGCCAGCAGCGTAGGCGGGACAGGGGTCAACAATGAGCAGTTCTTC. Residues: CASSVGGTGVNNEQFF.

In its sample, this clonotype was seen many times. This rearrangement joins TRBV4-3 to TRBJ2-5, with 9 bases matching TRBD1. V shed 1 base and J 5 bases; nucleotides not matched to a gene: 5. Per the germline V gene, CDR1 is LGHNA and CDR2 is YSLEER. The CDR3 contains 15 residues. The CDR3 coding sequence is TGCGCCAGCAGCCAAGGAAGGGGGACAGGGGAGACCCAGTACTTC. This sequence encodes CASSQGRGTGETQYF.

This clonotype was detected a few times. The CDR3 is CAWILTSGGDTQYF. CDR3 nucleotide sequence: TGTGCCTGGATTTTGACTAGCGGGGGAGATACGCAGTATTTT. V and J are TRBV30 and TRBJ2-3, with 12 bases identical to TRBD2. J lost 5 bases, V lost 4 bases, and 4 bases had no gene match. There are 14 residues in the CDR3. Germline V gene data show CDR1 as GTSNPN and CDR2 as SVGIG (reference sequence). Combining the CDR3 with reference TRBV30 and TRBJ2-3 gives the whole variable domain SQTIHQWPATLVQPVGSPLSLECTVEGTSNPNLYWYRQAAGRGLQLLFYSVGIGQISSEVPQNLSASRPQDRQFILSSKKLLLSDSGFYLCAWILTSGGDTQYFGPGTRLTVL.

In its sample, this clonotype was seen a few times. The rearrangement links TRBV6-1 to TRBJ2-1, with D tentatively TRBD2 (6 bases). Per germline, CDR1 MNHNS and CDR2 SASEGT. Trimming removed 5 bases at V and 3 bases at J, with 14 bases between. CDR3 length: 15 amino acids. The CDR3 here is CASSPGPGLYNEQFF. CDR3 sequence (DNA): TGTGCCAGCAGTCCGGGACCGGGACTCTACAATGAGCAGTTCTTC.

This clonotype was picked up many times. This chain joins TRBV20-1 and TRBJ2-1, with 9 bases matching TRBD1. CDR1 is DFQATT and CDR2 is SNEGSKA in the germline V gene (reference sequence). V gave up 2 bases and J gave up 2 bases; unmatched junction bases: 7. This CDR3 is built from 16 residues. CDR3 DNA sequence: TGCAGTGCTAGAAAGGATGGGGACAGGGCCTACAATGAGCAGTTCTTC. This translates into CSARKDGDRAYNEQFF.

This clonotype was recorded at least ten times. V is TRBV5-1 and J is TRBJ2-7; TRBD1 matches at 9 bases. Trimming at V came to 4 bases and at J to 5 bases, leaving 13 bases not matched to a gene. CDR1 SGHRS and CDR2 YFSETQ come from the germline V gene. The CDR3 sequence is 16 residues long. In nucleotides, the CDR3 is TGCGCCAGCAGCACCTATTCGGGACAGGGTGTGGACGAGCAGTACTTC. It is translated as CASSTYSGQGVDEQYF.

The chain combines TRBV13 with TRBJ1-4; 11 bases agree with TRBD1. The germline V gene has CDR1 PRHDT and CDR2 FYEKMQ (reference sequence). V shed 4 bases and J 5 bases; nucleotides not matched to a gene: 6. This CDR3 comprises 16 residues. The CDR3 nucleotides are TGTGCCAGCAGCTCGGGACAGGGGGGACCGAATGAAAAACTGTTTTTT. Amino acids: CASSSGQGGPNEKLFF.

Many counts were recorded for this clonotype. This chain links TRBV7-9 with TRBJ1-1, with D hard to call. The CDR3 sequence is 14 residues long. The V end lost 5 bases, the J end lost 4 bases, and 14 bases lay between the germline ends. Germline assignment: CDR1 SEHNR and CDR2 FQNEAQ (reference sequence). The CDR3 loop is CASSPANVGTEAFF. CDR3 DNA sequence: TGTGCCAGCAGCCCCGCCAATGTCGGCACTGAAGCTTTCTTT.

The table lists this clonotype with many counts. This chain joins TRBV27 and TRBJ1-1; D gene uncertain. V dropped 7 bases and J dropped 8 bases, with 14 bases sitting between them. This CDR3 spans 12 amino acids. Germline V gene data show CDR1 as MNHEY and CDR2 as SMNVEV (reference sequence). The CDR3 DNA reads as TGTGCCAGCACCTCTGGATCTCAGGAAGCTTTCTTT. This gives the protein CASTSGSQEAFF.

This clonotype was observed many times. Here the CDR3 DNA reads TGTGCCAGCAGCCCACAGGGGGCCCGCACAGATACGCAGTATTTT. Protein: CASSPQGARTDTQYF. The chain combines TRBV9 with TRBJ2-3, with 9 bases aligning to TRBD1. Trimming took 4 bases from V and 1 from J; bases not matched to a gene: 4. Germline V gene sequence: CDR1 SGDLS, CDR2 YYNGEE. The CDR3 loop spans 15 amino acids.

This clonotype was detected only a few times. The chain uses TRBV30 and TRBJ2-7; tentatively, D is TRBD1 or TRBD2 (5 bases each). The CDR3 runs to 13 residues. Trimming removed 5 bases from V and 5 bases from J, with 16 bases in between. Germline loops: CDR1 GTSNPN, CDR2 SVGIG (reference sequence). The DNA for the CDR3 is TGTGCCTGGGGTACCGGGACCGCTAACGAGCAGTACTTC. It is translated as CAWGTGTANEQYF.

This clonotype was detected many times. The chain uses TRBV7-7 and TRBJ2-7, with 13 bases that match TRBD2. This CDR3 is built from 16 residues. The germline V gene has CDR1 SSHAT and CDR2 FNYEAQ (reference sequence). The CDR3 loop is CATSWTSGRVSFEQYF. For the CDR3, the DNA is TGTGCTACTTCTTGGACTAGCGGGAGAGTTTCTTTCGAGCAGTACTTC.

In its sample, this clonotype was seen a few times. This sequence joins TRBV24-1 and TRBJ2-1; D uncertain. Germline CDR1 is KGHDR and CDR2 is SFDVKD. There are 17 residues in the CDR3. V was trimmed by 1 base and J by 0 bases, leaving 12 bases between them. CDR3 sequence reads: CATSDFPTESSYNEQFF. In nucleotides, the CDR3 is TGTGCCACCAGTGATTTCCCCACAGAGAGCTCCTACAATGAGCAGTTCTTC.